This TCR beta chain was sequenced in a study of cytomegalovirus exposure and HLA in healthy donors. The V and J ends lost 4 bases and 1 base, in that order; junction bases with no gene match: 3. Germline CDR1 reads MNHNY; CDR2 reads SVGAGI (reference sequence). This CDR3 spans 14 amino acids. A multiplex PCR was run with 60 Vbeta primers and 13 Jbeta primers. Here immunoSEQ multiplex PCR was the method, and the copy in TCRdb shows in-frame clones only, minus some. The data show approximately 160,000 clones, roughly 65% seen once. V is TRBV6-6 and J is TRBJ1-1; 7 positions agree with TRBD1. This clonotype originated in a young man in good health and CMV-seropositive. Input material: PBMCs. The CDR3 region is CASSSGTANTEAFF. The CDR3 bases are TGTGCCAGCAGTTCCGGGACAGCGAACACTGAAGCTTTCTTT.